The TCR beta chain under discussion was sequenced for a study of T-cell reconstitution after alpha-beta-depleted transplantation in children. Unique molecular identifiers were used in preparing the TCRbeta library. MiXCR, run by TCRdb on the PCR reads, gives a single entry per CDR3 protein. The sample has about 480,000 distinct CDR3 sequences, approximately 13% seen once; the top ten hold around 6%. The germline V gene encodes CDR1 SGHVS and CDR2 FQNEAQ. CDR3 length: 14 residues. V lost 5 bases, J lost 4 bases, and 4 bases stayed unmatched. The receptor was derived from a human donor who donated a stem cell graft to a child with combined immunodeficiency. The V and J genes are TRBV7-8 and TRBJ2-5, with TRBD1 matching over 10 bases. Specimen: PBMCs from the stem cell graft donor, collected from the stem cell graft. CDR3 protein: CASSPDRGPETQYF. CDR3 nucleotide sequence: TGTGCCAGCAGCCCCGACAGGGGGCCAGAGACCCAGTACTTC.